This passage covers 27 T cell receptor beta chains from one sample sequenced in a study of cytomegalovirus exposure and HLA in healthy donors listed by TCRdb under 2017. Library method: the immunoSEQ multiplex PCR assay. TCRdb stores this immuneACCESS table with in-frame sequences only. Part of the clones is absent; in the studies checked, under half of the shortfall reflects unresolved V genes, and no reason is known for the rest. The sample records 55,000 to 75,000 clones, about 94% of which are singletons. Clones ranked in the top ten supply approximately 1.3% of the sample. What was sequenced was PBMCs. These receptors originate from a man younger than 35 in good health and CMV-seropositive.

The CDR3 bases are TGTGCCAGCAGTTCCGGGTGGGCAGGGGTTAATGAGCAGTTCTTC. Its translation is CASSSGWAGVNEQFF. This chain connects TRBV28 to TRBJ2-1, with D perhaps TRBD1 (6 bases). Looked up from germline, CDR1 is MDHEN and CDR2 is SYDVKM. This CDR3 has 15 residues. V lost 4 bases, J lost 7 bases, and 17 bases lay in between.

J is TRBJ2-6 and V is TRBV5-4; TRBD1 is a possible D gene (6 bases). Germline V lookup: CDR1 SGHNT, CDR2 YYREEE (reference sequence). The CDR3 is made up of 16 amino acids. Between the trimmed V and J ends, which lost 3 bases and 0 bases, there was a span of 10 bases. For the CDR3, the DNA is TGTGCCAGCAGCTGGAACAGGGTCTCTGGGGCCAACGTCCTGACTTTC. It translates to CASSWNRVSGANVLTF. The full variable domain, with the rest looked up from reference TRBV5-4 and TRBJ2-6, is ETGVTQSPTHLIKTRGQQVTLRCSSQSGHNTVSWYQQALGQGPQFIFQYYREEENGRGNFPPRFSGLQFPNYSSELNVNALELDDSALYLCASSWNRVSGANVLTFGAGSRLTVL.

This sequence joins TRBV28 and TRBJ1-5; 8 bases agree with TRBD1. Trimming at V came to 5 bases and at J to 4 bases, leaving 19 bases not matched to a gene. The germline CDR1 and CDR2 sequences are MDHEN and SYDVKM. CDR3 length equals 19 residues. CDR3: CASSTTVSWGQAHNQPQHF. Here the CDR3 DNA reads TGTGCCAGCAGTACTACGGTATCCTGGGGACAGGCCCATAATCAGCCCCAGCATTTT.

This rearrangement joins TRBV5-1 to TRBJ1-2; D not certain. There are 15 residues in the CDR3. Trimming pared 5 bases from V and 7 bases from J, leaving 21 bases between. Germline V gene lookup returns CDR1 SGHRS and CDR2 YFSETQ. DNA of the CDR3: TGCGCCAGCAGAGTGGGTGTGTCCGGGTCGGGTGGCTACACCTTC. It specifies CASRVGVSGSGGYTF.

The V gene is TRBV30, the J gene TRBJ1-5; D call uncertain. V gave up 4 bases and J gave up 11 bases, with 30 bases separating them. CDR1 GTSNPN and CDR2 SVGIG come from the germline V gene (reference sequence). This CDR3 is built from 17 residues. CDR3 DNA: TGTGCCTGGAAAGTAGAGGGCGGTAAGATCGTGTCCTGGGCCCAGCATTTT. The encoded protein is CAWKVEGGKIVSWAQHF.

The rearrangement joins TRBV2 to TRBJ1-4; D perhaps matches TRBD1 (5 bases). The germline V gene encodes CDR1 SNHLY and CDR2 FYNNEI. This CDR3 region has 17 residues. The ends were cut back, 6 bases at V and 8 bases at J, with 25 bases in the middle. This chain's CDR3 is CASSKDSSAVVGEKLFF. In DNA, the CDR3 is TGTGCCAGCAGCAAAGACAGTTCGGCCGTGGTGGGAGAAAAACTGTTTTTT. Drawing the rest from reference TRBV2 and TRBJ1-4, the complete variable domain is EPEVTQTPSHQVTQMGQEVILRCVPISNHLYFYWYRQILGQKVEFLVSFYNNEISEKSEIFDDQFSVERPDGSNFTLKIRSTKLEDSAMYFCASSKDSSAVVGEKLFFGSGTQLSVL.

The rearrangement uses TRBV7-9 and TRBJ2-7; D unclear. The CDR3 has 13 residues. Germline assignment: CDR1 SEHNR and CDR2 FQNEAQ (reference sequence). Trimming removed 1 base at V and 8 bases at J, with 12 bases between. The CDR3 sequence: CASSLGVAEKQYF. The CDR3 region has the DNA TGTGCCAGCAGCTTAGGTGTGGCAGAAAAGCAGTACTTC.

The chain combines TRBV6-5 with TRBJ1-1; the D gene is possibly TRBD1 (6 bases). Deletions cut 7 bases from V and 6 bases from J, with 12 bases between. Germline CDR1 is MNHEY and CDR2 is SVGAGI. There are 12 residues in the CDR3. CDR3 amino acids: CASTRGGPEAFF. CDR3 bases: TGTGCCAGCACTAGGGGGGGTCCTGAAGCTTTCTTT.

This clone was observed a few times. The gene calls are TRBV19 and TRBJ2-3, with 7 nucleotides matching TRBD2. V shed 6 bases, J shed 0 bases, and the junction held 3 bases outside the gene matches. Germline values: CDR1 LNHDA, CDR2 SQIVND (reference sequence). The CDR3 spans 14 residues. The CDR3 spells CASRTRGSTDTQYF. CDR3 sequence (DNA): TGTGCCAGTAGAACGCGGGGGAGCACAGATACGCAGTATTTT.

This sequence joins TRBV20-1 and TRBJ2-7, with 10 nucleotides matching TRBD1. V shed 8 bases and J 11 bases; nucleotides not matched to a gene: 9. The CDR3 sequence is 11 residues long. Per the germline V gene, CDR1 is DFQATT and CDR2 is SNEGSKA (reference sequence). CDR3 residues: CSSSGQGREYF. In nucleotides, the CDR3 is TGCAGTAGCTCGGGACAGGGGAGGGAGTACTTC.

The chain joins TRBV19 to TRBJ1-5; tentative D call: TRBD1 (5 bases). The V end lost 2 bases, the J end lost 8 bases, and 10 bases lay between the germline ends. This CDR3 region has 13 residues. Per germline, CDR1 LNHDA and CDR2 SQIVND (reference sequence). The CDR3 DNA reads TGTGCCAGTAGTATATGGGGCCACGAGCCCCAGCATTTT. It specifies CASSIWGHEPQHF.

The chain joins TRBV6-5 to TRBJ2-7; 8 positions agree with TRBD2. Germline V gene data show CDR1 as MNHEY and CDR2 as SVGAGI. This CDR3 has 15 residues. V lost 5 bases, J lost 2 bases, and 8 bases stayed unmatched. DNA for the CDR3: TGTGCCAGCAGTCTCCAGCGGGAGTCCGCCTACGAGCAGTACTTC. Translated: CASSLQRESAYEQYF.

V and J are TRBV7-9 and TRBJ2-3; TRBD2 is a possible D gene (6 bases). This CDR3 contains 15 residues. Trimming took off 0 bases at V and 2 bases at J, with 9 bases between the two ends. Germline loops: CDR1 SEHNR, CDR2 FQNEAQ (reference sequence). CDR3 region: CASSLAGGFTDTQYF. The CDR3 DNA follows: TGTGCCAGCAGCTTAGCAGGAGGGTTCACAGATACGCAGTATTTT.

This clone was recorded only once. The genes are TRBV11-2 and TRBJ2-7; TRBD2 matches at 8 bases. The CDR3 runs to 16 residues. V lost 5 bases, J lost 2 bases, and 11 bases stayed unmatched. CDR1 and CDR2 from the germline V gene are SGHAT and FQNNGV. Written as DNA, the CDR3 is TGTGCCAGCAGCCCTGGGACTAGTTTAGACGCCTACGAGCAGTACTTC. It translates to CASSPGTSLDAYEQYF.

The gene calls are TRBV6-6 and TRBJ1-4; D unresolved. Trimming took off 4 bases at V and 8 bases at J, with 11 bases between the two ends. The CDR3 runs 13 residues. Germline V gene data show CDR1 as MNHNY and CDR2 as SVGAGI (reference sequence). CDR3 bases: TGTGCCAGCAGTTCGGCAACGGGGGAAAAACTGTTTTTT. Its translation: CASSSATGEKLFF.

The CDR3 loop reads CASSYSMVRGYQPQHF. The CDR3 nucleotides are TGTGCCAGCAGTTACTCGATGGTTAGGGGGTATCAGCCCCAGCATTTT. J is TRBJ1-5 and V is TRBV6-6; a weak D match, TRBD1 (6 bases). CDR1 is MNHNY and CDR2 is SVGAGI in the germline V gene (reference sequence). The CDR3 is 16 residues long. V lost 0 bases, J lost 5 bases, and 14 bases lay in between.

The chain combines TRBV5-1 with TRBJ2-3; D might be TRBD2 (6 bases). The germline V and J ends were trimmed by 4 bases and 5 bases, with 20 bases remaining between them. Germline V gene sequence: CDR1 SGHRS, CDR2 YFSETQ. CDR3 length: 16 residues. CDR3 sequence reads: CASSPGLGPLGDTQYF. The DNA for the CDR3 is TGCGCCAGCAGCCCGGGACTGGGGCCGCTAGGAGATACGCAGTATTTT. The whole variable domain, remainder taken from reference TRBV5-1 and TRBJ2-3, is KAGVTQTPRYLIKTRGQQVTLSCSPISGHRSVSWYQQTPGQGLQFLFEYFSETQRNKGNFPGRFSGRQFSNSRSEMNVSTLELGDSALYLCASSPGLGPLGDTQYFGPGTRLTVL.

The rearrangement links TRBV27 to TRBJ2-7; D perhaps matches TRBD1 (6 bases). V was pared by 6 bases and J by 3 bases, with 21 bases between. Germline CDR1 is MNHEY and CDR2 is SMNVEV (reference sequence). The CDR3 is made up of 16 amino acids. The CDR3 protein is CASSPYSRTAVYEQYF. In DNA form, the CDR3 reads TGTGCCAGCAGCCCATACTCCAGGACAGCTGTCTACGAGCAGTACTTC.

CDR3 sequence reads: CASSLAGGPYNEQFF. In DNA, the CDR3 is TGTGCCAGCAGCTTAGCGGGGGGGCCCTACAATGAGCAGTTCTTC. V gene TRBV7-2 combines with J gene TRBJ2-1; the D gene is possibly TRBD2 (7 bases). Germline V gives CDR1 SGHTA, CDR2 FQGNSA. CDR3 size: 15 residues. Trimming took off 0 bases at V and 2 bases at J, with 8 bases between the two ends.

The V call is TRBV6-1, the J call TRBJ1-2; 7 nucleotides agree with TRBD1. Germline V gene lookup returns CDR1 MNHNS and CDR2 SASEGT. The CDR3 extends over 13 amino acids. With 3 bases clipped from V and 4 bases from J, the junction kept 2 bases outside the gene matches. The CDR3 reads CASSEGTVYGYTF. The CDR3 DNA reads as TGTGCCAGCAGTGAGGGGACAGTCTATGGCTACACCTTC.

The chain carries TRBV7-9 and TRBJ2-5, with 9 bases lining up with TRBD1. This CDR3 contains 15 residues. The V gene's germline CDR1 is SEHNR and CDR2 FQNEAQ (reference sequence). Unmatched junction bases numbered 8, after V lost 4 bases and J lost 5 bases. CDR3 protein: CASSSLGTGSETQYF. The CDR3 DNA reads TGTGCCAGCAGCTCCCTAGGGACAGGGAGTGAGACCCAGTACTTC.

The chain uses TRBV29-1 and TRBJ1-5; 7 bases are a match to TRBD1. The CDR3 length is 13 residues. Germline V CDR1 and CDR2: SQVTM, ANQGSEA. V lost 6 bases, J lost 4 bases, and 6 bases stayed unmatched. CDR3 DNA sequence: TGCAGCGTCAGGACAGGTTTAAATCAGCCCCAGCATTTT. This encodes CSVRTGLNQPQHF.

The J gene is TRBJ1-5, the V gene TRBV6-5; 9 nucleotides line up with TRBD1. The trim removed 6 bases at V and 6 bases at J, leaving 9 bases unmatched. This CDR3 contains 15 residues. CDR1 MNHEY and CDR2 SVGAGI come from the germline V gene. The CDR3 coding sequence is TGTGCCAGCAGCCCCGGGACAGGGTTTGTTCAGCCCCAGCATTTT. It encodes CASSPGTGFVQPQHF.

This clone was recorded a few times. V and J are TRBV10-3 and TRBJ2-7; 11 bases align to TRBD2. This CDR3 is 16 amino acids long. Trimming at V came to 2 bases and at J to 1 base, leaving 4 bases not matched to a gene. Germline V gene sequence: CDR1 ENHRY, CDR2 SYGVKD. The CDR3 region has the DNA TGTGCCATCAGTGAGGCCGGGACTAGCGGATCCTACGAGCAGTACTTC. As protein: CAISEAGTSGSYEQYF.

The chain combines TRBV15 with TRBJ1-1, with 8 bases fitting TRBD1. The V segment lost 0 bases and the J segment 8 bases; nucleotides outside the gene matches: 8. CDR3 size: 15 residues. CDR1 is LNHNV and CDR2 is YYDKDF in the germline V gene (reference sequence). CDR3 amino acids: CATSRDLGGDREAFF. The CDR3 DNA is TGTGCCACCAGCAGAGATTTAGGCGGGGACAGGGAAGCTTTCTTT.

The V call is TRBV5-1, the J call TRBJ1-4, with 7 bases fitting TRBD1. The ends lost 4 bases at V and 6 bases at J; junction bases unmatched: 6. The germline V gene encodes CDR1 SGHRS and CDR2 YFSETQ. The CDR3 extends over 14 amino acids. CDR3 sequence reads: CASSPGTDHEKLFF. CDR3 in DNA: TGCGCCAGCAGCCCCGGGACAGACCATGAAAAACTGTTTTTT. The complete variable domain, with remaining parts taken from reference TRBV5-1 and TRBJ1-4, reads KAGVTQTPRYLIKTRGQQVTLSCSPISGHRSVSWYQQTPGQGLQFLFEYFSETQRNKGNFPGRFSGRQFSNSRSEMNVSTLELGDSALYLCASSPGTDHEKLFFGSGTQLSVL.

The chain combines TRBV7-8 with TRBJ1-5; D is undetermined. With 7 bases removed from V and 5 bases from J, the gap between germline ends came to 12 bases. This CDR3 comprises 13 residues. Germline loops: CDR1 SGHVS, CDR2 FQNEAQ. The CDR3 DNA follows: TGTGCCAGCACCAACCTACTTGATCAGCCCCAGCATTTT. Its protein product is CASTNLLDQPQHF.